The present T cell receptor beta chain was sequenced within a study of T cell clonality in common variable immunodeficiency. Data came from immunoSEQ multiplex PCR; TCRdb stores just in-frame clones and leaves some out. This sample comprises approximately 60,000 clones, none seen once only. At least ten counts were recorded for this clone. The read comes to an end 3 residues before the CDR3 does, leaving the germline J gene to fill in the end. The V segment lost 5 bases and the J segment 10 bases; nucleotides outside the gene matches: 13. Germline V CDR1 and CDR2: SGHVS, FQNEAQ. There are 16 residues in the CDR3.

The V call is TRBV7-8, the J call TRBJ1-6, with 8 positions matching TRBD1. This receptor was taken from a person between 18 and 69 years old in good health. Sample: peripheral blood mononuclear cells. Partial CDR3 DNA: TGTGCCAGCAGCCCAGGACAGGGCTCCCTTCGATCACCC. This encodes CASSPGQGSLRSP. The entire CDR3 protein reads CASSPGQGSLRSPLHF.